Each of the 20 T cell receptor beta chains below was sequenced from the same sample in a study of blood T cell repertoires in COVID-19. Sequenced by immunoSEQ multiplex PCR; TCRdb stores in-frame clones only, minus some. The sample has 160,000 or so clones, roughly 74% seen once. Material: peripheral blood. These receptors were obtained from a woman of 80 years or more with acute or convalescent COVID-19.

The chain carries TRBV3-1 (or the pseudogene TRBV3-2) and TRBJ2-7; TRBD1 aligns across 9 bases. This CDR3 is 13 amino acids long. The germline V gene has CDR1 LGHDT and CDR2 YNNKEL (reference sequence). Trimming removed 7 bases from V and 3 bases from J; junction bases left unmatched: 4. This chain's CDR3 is CASTGTGSYEQYF. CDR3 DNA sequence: TGTGCCAGCACCGGGACAGGGAGCTACGAGCAGTACTTC.

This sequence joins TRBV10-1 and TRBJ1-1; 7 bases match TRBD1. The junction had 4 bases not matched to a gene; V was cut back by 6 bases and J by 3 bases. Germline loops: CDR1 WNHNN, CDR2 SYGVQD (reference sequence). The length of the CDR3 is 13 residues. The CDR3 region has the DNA TGCGCCAGCAGCCCGGGACAGTACACTGAAGCTTTCTTT. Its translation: CASSPGQYTEAFF.

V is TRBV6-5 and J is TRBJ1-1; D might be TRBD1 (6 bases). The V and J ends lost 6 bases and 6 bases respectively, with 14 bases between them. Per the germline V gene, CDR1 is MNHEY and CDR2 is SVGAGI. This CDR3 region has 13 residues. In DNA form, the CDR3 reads TGTGCCAGCAGAACCTACAGGGTTGCTGAAGCTTTCTTT. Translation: CASRTYRVAEAFF.

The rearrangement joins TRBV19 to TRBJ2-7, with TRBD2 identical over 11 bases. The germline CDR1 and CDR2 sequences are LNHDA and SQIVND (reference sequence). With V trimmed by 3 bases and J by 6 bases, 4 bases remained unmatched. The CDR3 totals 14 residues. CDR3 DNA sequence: TGTGCCAGTAGTATCAGGGGACTAGCGGTCGAGCAGTACTTC. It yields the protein CASSIRGLAVEQYF. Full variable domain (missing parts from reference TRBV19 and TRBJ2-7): DGGITQSPKYLFRKEGQNVTLSCEQNLNHDAMYWYRQDPGQGLRLIYYSQIVNDFQKGDIAEGYSVSREKKESFPLTVTSAQKNPTAFYLCASSIRGLAVEQYFGPGTRLTVT.

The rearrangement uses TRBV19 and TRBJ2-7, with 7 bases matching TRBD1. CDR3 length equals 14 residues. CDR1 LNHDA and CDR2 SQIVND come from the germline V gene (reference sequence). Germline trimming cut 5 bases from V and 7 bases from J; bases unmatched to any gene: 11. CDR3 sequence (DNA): TGTGCCAGTAGTCGGGACAGAGCCCCCGGAGAGCAGTACTTC. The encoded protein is CASSRDRAPGEQYF. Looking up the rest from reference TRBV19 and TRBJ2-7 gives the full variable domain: DGGITQSPKYLFRKEGQNVTLSCEQNLNHDAMYWYRQDPGQGLRLIYYSQIVNDFQKGDIAEGYSVSREKKESFPLTVTSAQKNPTAFYLCASSRDRAPGEQYFGPGTRLTVT.

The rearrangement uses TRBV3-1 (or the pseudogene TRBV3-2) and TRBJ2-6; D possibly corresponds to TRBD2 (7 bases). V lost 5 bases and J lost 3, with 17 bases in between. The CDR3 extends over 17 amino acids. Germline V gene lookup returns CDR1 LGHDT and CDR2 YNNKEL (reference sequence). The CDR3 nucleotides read TGTGCCAGCAGCGGGACATTGGGGGGGCGTGGGGCCAACGTCCTGACTTTC. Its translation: CASSGTLGGRGANVLTF.

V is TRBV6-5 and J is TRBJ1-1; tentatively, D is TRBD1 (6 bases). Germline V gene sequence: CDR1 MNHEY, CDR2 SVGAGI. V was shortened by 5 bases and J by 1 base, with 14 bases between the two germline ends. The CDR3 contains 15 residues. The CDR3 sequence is CASSQGRRGNTEAFF. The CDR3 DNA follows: TGTGCCAGCAGTCAGGGGAGAAGAGGGAACACTGAAGCTTTCTTT.

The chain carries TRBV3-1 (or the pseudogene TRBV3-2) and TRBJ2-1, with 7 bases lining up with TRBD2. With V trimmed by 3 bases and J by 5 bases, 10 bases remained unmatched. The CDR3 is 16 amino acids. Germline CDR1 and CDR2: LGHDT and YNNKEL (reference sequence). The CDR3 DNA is TGTGCCAGCAGCCATGTCCCGGGGCTAGCGGACAATGAGCAGTTCTTC. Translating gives CASSHVPGLADNEQFF.

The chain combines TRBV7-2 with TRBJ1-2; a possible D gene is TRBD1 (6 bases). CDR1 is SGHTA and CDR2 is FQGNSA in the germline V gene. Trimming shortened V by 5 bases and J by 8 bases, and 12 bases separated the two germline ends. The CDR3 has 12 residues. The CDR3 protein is CASSQGTYGYTF. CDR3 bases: TGTGCCAGCAGCCAAGGGACATACGGCTACACCTTC.

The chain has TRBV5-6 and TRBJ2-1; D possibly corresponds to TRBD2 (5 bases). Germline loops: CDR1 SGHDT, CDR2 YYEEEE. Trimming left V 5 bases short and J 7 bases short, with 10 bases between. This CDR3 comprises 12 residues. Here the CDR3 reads CASSRGWNEQFF. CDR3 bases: TGTGCCAGCAGTCGCGGGTGGAATGAGCAGTTCTTC.

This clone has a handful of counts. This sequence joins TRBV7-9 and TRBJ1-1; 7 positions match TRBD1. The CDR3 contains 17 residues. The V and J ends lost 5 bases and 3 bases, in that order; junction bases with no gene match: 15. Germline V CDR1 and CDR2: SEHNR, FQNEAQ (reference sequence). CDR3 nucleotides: TGTGCCAGCAGCCCGTACCTAAGAGACAGGGCGGACACTGAAGCTTTCTTT. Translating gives CASSPYLRDRADTEAFF.

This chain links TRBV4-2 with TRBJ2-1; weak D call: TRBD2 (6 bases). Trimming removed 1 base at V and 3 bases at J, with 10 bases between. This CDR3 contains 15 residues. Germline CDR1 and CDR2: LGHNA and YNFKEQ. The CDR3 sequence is CASSQVGGYYNEQFF. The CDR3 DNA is TGTGCCAGCAGCCAAGTGGGGGGATACTACAATGAGCAGTTCTTC.

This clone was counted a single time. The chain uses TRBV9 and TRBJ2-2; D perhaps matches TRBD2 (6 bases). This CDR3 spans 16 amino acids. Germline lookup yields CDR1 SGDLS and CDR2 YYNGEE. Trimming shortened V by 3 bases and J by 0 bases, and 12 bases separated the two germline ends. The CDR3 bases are TGTGCCAGCAGCGCTGGGGGGAGGCCGAACACCGGGGAGCTGTTTTTT. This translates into CASSAGGRPNTGELFF.

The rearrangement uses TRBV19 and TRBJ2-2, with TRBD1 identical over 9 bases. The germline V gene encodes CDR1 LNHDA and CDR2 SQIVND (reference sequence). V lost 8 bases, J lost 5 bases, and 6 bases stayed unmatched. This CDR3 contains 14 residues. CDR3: CASWGQGRTGELFF. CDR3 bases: TGTGCCAGTTGGGGACAGGGTAGGACCGGGGAGCTGTTTTTT. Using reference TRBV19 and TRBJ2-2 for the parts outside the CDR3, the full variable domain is DGGITQSPKYLFRKEGQNVTLSCEQNLNHDAMYWYRQDPGQGLRLIYYSQIVNDFQKGDIAEGYSVSREKKESFPLTVTSAQKNPTAFYLCASWGQGRTGELFFGEGSRLTVL.

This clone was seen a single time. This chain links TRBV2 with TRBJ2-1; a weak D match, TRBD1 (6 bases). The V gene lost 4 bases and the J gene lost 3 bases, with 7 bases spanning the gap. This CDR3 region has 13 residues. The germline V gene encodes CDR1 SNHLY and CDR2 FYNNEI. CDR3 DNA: TGTGCCAGCAGTGTGGACAGCTACAATGAGCAGTTCTTC. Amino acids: CASSVDSYNEQFF. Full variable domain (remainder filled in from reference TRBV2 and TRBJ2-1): EPEVTQTPSHQVTQMGQEVILRCVPISNHLYFYWYRQILGQKVEFLVSFYNNEISEKSEIFDDQFSVERPDGSNFTLKIRSTKLEDSAMYFCASSVDSYNEQFFGPGTRLTVL.

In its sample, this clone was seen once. As DNA, the CDR3 is TGTGCCAGCAGTCCCCGACAGGCAAAAACAGATACGCAGTATTTT. This gives the protein CASSPRQAKTDTQYF. The chain links TRBV6-5 to TRBJ2-3; D possibly corresponds to TRBD1 (6 bases). CDR3 size: 15 residues. Trimming removed 5 bases from V and 3 bases from J, with 15 bases in between. Germline V gives CDR1 MNHEY, CDR2 SVGAGI.

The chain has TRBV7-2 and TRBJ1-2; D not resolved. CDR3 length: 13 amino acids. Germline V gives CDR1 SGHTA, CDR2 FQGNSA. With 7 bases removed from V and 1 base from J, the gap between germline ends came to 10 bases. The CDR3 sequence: CASTPTVNYGYTF. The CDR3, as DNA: TGTGCCAGCACCCCAACAGTTAACTATGGCTACACCTTC.

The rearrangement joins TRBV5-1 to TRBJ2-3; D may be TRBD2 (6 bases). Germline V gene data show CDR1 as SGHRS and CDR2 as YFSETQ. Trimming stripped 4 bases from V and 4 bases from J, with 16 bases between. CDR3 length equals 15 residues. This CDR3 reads CASSVPDGGADTQYF. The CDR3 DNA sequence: TGCGCCAGCAGCGTGCCTGACGGAGGGGCAGATACGCAGTATTTT.

The CDR3 DNA sequence: TGTGCCAGCAGTGAAGGCCTGGGGGGGGAGACCCAGTACTTC. This translates into CASSEGLGGETQYF. The V call is TRBV2, the J call TRBJ2-5, with TRBD2 identical over 7 bases. The V gene's germline CDR1 is SNHLY and CDR2 FYNNEI. The V and J ends lost 1 base and 5 bases, in that order; junction bases with no gene match: 4. The CDR3 loop spans 14 amino acids. Based on the CDR3 plus reference TRBV2 and TRBJ2-5, the full variable domain is EPEVTQTPSHQVTQMGQEVILRCVPISNHLYFYWYRQILGQKVEFLVSFYNNEISEKSEIFDDQFSVERPDGSNFTLKIRSTKLEDSAMYFCASSEGLGGETQYFGPGTRLLVL.

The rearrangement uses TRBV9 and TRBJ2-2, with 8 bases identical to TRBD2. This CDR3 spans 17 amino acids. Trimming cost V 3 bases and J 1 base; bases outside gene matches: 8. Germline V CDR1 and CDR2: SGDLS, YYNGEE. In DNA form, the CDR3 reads TGTGCCAGCAGCGATCGGCCGGGACTAGGGAACACCGGGGAGCTGTTTTTT. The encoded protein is CASSDRPGLGNTGELFF. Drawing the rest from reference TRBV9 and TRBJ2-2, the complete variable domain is DSGVTQTPKHLITATGQRVTLRCSPRSGDLSVYWYQQSLDQGLQFLIQYYNGEERAKGNILERFSAQQFPDLHSELNLSSLELGDSALYFCASSDRPGLGNTGELFFGEGSRLTVL.